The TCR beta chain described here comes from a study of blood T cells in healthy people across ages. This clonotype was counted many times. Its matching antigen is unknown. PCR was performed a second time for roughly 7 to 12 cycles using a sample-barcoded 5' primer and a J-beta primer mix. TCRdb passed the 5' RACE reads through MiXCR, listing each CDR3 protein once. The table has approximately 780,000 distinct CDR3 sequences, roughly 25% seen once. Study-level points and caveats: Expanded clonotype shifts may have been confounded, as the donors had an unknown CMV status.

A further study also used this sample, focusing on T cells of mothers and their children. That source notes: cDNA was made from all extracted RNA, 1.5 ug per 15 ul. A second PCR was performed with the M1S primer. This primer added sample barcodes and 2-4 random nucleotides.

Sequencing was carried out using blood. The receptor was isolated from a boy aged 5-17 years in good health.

The CDR3 sequence: CASSQGRLQETQYF. The CDR3, as DNA: TGTGCCAGCAGTCAAGGACGGCTCCAAGAGACCCAGTACTTC. The V and J genes are TRBV6-5 and TRBJ2-5; D is unresolved. The CDR3 totals 14 residues. In germline, CDR1 is MNHEY, CDR2 SVGAGI. Trimming cost V 5 bases and J 1 base, with 11 bases left between them.